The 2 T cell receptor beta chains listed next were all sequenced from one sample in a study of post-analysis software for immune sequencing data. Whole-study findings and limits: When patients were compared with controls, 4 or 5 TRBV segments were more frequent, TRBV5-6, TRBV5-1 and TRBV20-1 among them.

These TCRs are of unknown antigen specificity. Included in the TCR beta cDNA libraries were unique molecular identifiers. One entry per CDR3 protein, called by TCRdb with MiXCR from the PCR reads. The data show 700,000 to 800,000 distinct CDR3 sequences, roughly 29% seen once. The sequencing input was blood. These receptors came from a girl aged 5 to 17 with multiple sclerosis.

In nucleotides, the CDR3 is TGCGCCAGCAGTGAGGGGACAGGGGTTGGAGAGACCCAGTACTTC. Translating it yields CASSEGTGVGETQYF. This chain uses TRBV10-1 with TRBJ2-5; 10 positions agree with TRBD1. The CDR3 consists of 15 residues. Trimming at V came to 2 bases and at J to 4 bases, leaving 4 bases not matched to a gene. CDR1 and CDR2 from the germline V gene are WNHNN and SYGVQD (reference sequence).

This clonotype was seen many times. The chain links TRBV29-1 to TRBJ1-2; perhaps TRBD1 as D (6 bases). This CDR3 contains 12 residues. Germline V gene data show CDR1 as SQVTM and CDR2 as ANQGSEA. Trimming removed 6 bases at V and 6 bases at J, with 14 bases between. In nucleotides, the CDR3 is TGCAGCGTCCCCGGACAGCTCCATGGCTACACCTTC. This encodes CSVPGQLHGYTF.